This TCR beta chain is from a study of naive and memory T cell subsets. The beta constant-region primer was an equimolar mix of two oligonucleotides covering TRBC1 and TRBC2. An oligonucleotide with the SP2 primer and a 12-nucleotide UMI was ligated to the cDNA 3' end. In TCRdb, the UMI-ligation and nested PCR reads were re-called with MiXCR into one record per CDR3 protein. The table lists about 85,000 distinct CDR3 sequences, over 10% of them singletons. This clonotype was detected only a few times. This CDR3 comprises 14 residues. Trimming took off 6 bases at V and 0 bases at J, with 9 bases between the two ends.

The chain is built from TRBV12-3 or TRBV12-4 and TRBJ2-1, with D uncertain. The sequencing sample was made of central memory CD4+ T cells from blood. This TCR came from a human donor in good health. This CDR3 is CASRDGSSYNEQFF. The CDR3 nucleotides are TGTGCCAGCAGAGACGGGTCCTCCTACAATGAGCAGTTCTTC.